The text below deals with one T cell receptor beta chain. Its antigen is unidentified. This entry belongs to a study of T cells in Graves' hyperthyroidism and ophthalmopathy. Amplification targeted TCR beta CDR3 regions from RNA transcripts. The primer set for the first-round RT-PCR of the TCR CDR3 was HTBI. TCRdb independently ran MiXCR on the multiplex PCR reads; one entry per CDR3 protein. The data hold about 98,000 distinct CDR3 sequences, with roughly 37% observed a single time. CDR3 length equals 14 residues. V lost 3 bases, J lost 2 bases, and 11 bases lay in between. Per germline, CDR1 LNHNV and CDR2 YYDKDF (reference sequence). Not enrolled were patients with uncontrolled infection, other autoimmune disease, pregnancy or lactation. Overall study findings and caveats: The blood repertoire included most of the expanded thyroid clonotypes above 0.001. It was a median approximately 6 months before onset that the model predicted ophthalmopathy. Ophthalmopathy was distinguished from stable hyperthyroidism by 13 V-J signatures.

The receptor was isolated from a woman in her 30s with Graves' hyperthyroidism. The J gene is TRBJ2-7, the V gene TRBV15; TRBD2 might be the D (6 bases). Source material: peripheral blood or thyroid tissue (not recorded which). The CDR3 nucleotides read TGTGCCACCAGCAGCGGCGGGACCCCCTACGAGCAGTACTTC. Residues: CATSSGGTPYEQYF.